The entry below describes one T cell receptor beta chain. Germline CDR1 reads SGHRS; CDR2 reads YFSETQ. The CDR3 consists of 14 residues. Losses at the gene ends were 4 bases for V and 4 bases for J; bases not matched to a gene: 6. Each subset's genomic DNA was split evenly across several immunoSEQ plates. Only in-frame clones appear in the TCRdb table, and some are missing; sequencing was by immunoSEQ multiplex PCR. Of around 1 million clones in the sample, around three quarters were seen once. The data stem from a study of shared clonotypes between healthy human individuals. The receptor was derived from a man in his late teens or twenties in good health. The sequenced sample consisted of memory CD4+ T cells sorted from blood. Subset indicated: CD45RA-negative fraction. The chain is built from TRBV5-1 and TRBJ1-2, with 8 bases matching TRBD1. CDR3 coding DNA: TGCGCCAGCAGCCCGGACAGGGCGCCCTATGGCTACACCTTC. Translation gives CASSPDRAPYGYTF.